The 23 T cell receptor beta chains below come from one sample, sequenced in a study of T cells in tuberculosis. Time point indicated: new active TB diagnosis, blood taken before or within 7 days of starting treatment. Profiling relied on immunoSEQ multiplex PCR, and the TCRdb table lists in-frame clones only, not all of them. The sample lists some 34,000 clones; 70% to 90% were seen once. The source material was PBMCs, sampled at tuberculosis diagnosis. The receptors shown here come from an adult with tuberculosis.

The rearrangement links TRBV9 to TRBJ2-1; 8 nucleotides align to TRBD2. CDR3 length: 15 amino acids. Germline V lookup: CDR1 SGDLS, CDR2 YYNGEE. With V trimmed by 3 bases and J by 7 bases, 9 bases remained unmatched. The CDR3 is CASSAPGLDSNEQFF. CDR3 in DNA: TGTGCCAGCAGCGCTCCGGGACTAGATTCGAATGAGCAGTTCTTC. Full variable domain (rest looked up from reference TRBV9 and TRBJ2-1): DSGVTQTPKHLITATGQRVTLRCSPRSGDLSVYWYQQSLDQGLQFLIQYYNGEERAKGNILERFSAQQFPDLHSELNLSSLELGDSALYFCASSAPGLDSNEQFFGPGTRLTVL.

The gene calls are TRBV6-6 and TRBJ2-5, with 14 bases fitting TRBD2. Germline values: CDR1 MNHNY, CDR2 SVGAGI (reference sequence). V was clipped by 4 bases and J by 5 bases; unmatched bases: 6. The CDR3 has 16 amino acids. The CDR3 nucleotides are TGTGCCAGCAGTTCGACTAGCGGGAGGGCTCGGGAGACCCAGTACTTC. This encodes CASSSTSGRARETQYF.

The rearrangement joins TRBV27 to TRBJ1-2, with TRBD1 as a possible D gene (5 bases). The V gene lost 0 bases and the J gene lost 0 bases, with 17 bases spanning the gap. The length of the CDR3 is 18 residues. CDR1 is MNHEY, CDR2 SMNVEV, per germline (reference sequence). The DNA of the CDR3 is TGTGCCAGCAGTTTATCGGGTGGGGCGGCCTCAGCTAACTATGGCTACACCTTC. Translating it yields CASSLSGGAASANYGYTF.

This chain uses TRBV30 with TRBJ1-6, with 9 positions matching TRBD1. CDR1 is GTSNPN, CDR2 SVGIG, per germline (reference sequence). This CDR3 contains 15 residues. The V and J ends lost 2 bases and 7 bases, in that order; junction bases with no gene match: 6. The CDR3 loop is CAWSPRQGVNSPLHF. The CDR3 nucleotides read TGTGCCTGGAGTCCCCGACAGGGGGTGAATTCACCCCTCCACTTT.

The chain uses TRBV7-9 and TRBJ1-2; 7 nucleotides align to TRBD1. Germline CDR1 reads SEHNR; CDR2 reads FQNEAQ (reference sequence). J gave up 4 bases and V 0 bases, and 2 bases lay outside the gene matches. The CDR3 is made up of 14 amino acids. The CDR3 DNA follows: TGTGCCAGCAGCTTAGCAGGGACAGTCTATGGCTACACCTTC. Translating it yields CASSLAGTVYGYTF.

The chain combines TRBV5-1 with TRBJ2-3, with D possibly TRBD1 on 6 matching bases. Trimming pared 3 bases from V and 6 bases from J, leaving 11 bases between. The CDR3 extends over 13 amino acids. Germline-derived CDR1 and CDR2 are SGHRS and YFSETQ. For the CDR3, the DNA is TGCGCCAGCAGCTGGGCAGGGGCCGATACGCAGTATTTT. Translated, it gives CASSWAGADTQYF. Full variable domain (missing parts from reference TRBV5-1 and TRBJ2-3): KAGVTQTPRYLIKTRGQQVTLSCSPISGHRSVSWYQQTPGQGLQFLFEYFSETQRNKGNFPGRFSGRQFSNSRSEMNVSTLELGDSALYLCASSWAGADTQYFGPGTRLTVL.

The CDR3 sequence: CASSHTARGPSYNEQFF. The CDR3 region has the DNA TGTGCCAGCAGTCATACGGCGAGGGGGCCCTCCTACAATGAGCAGTTCTTC. This chain links TRBV5-6 with TRBJ2-1; 7 positions match TRBD1. The V and J ends lost 5 bases and 0 bases, in that order; junction bases with no gene match: 11. The germline CDR1 and CDR2 sequences are SGHDT and YYEEEE. The CDR3 runs to 17 residues.

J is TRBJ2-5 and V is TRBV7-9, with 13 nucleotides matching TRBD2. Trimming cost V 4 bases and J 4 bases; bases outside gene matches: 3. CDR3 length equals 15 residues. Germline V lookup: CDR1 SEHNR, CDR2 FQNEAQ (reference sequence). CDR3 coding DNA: TGTGCCAGCAGCTCCGGACTAGCGGGGGTAGAGACCCAGTACTTC. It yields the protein CASSSGLAGVETQYF.

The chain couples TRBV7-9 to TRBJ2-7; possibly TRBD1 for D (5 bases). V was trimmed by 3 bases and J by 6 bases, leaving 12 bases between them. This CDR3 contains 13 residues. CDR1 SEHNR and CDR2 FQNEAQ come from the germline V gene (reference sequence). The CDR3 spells CASSLGPGPEQYF. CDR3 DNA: TGTGCCAGCAGCTTGGGGCCAGGCCCCGAGCAGTACTTC.

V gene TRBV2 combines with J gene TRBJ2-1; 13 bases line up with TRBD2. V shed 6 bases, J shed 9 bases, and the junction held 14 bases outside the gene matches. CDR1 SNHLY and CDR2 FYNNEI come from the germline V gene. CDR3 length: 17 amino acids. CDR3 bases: TGTGCCAGCAGCCCCGGACTAGCGGGAGATAGGATAGGTGAGCAGTTCTTC. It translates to CASSPGLAGDRIGEQFF.

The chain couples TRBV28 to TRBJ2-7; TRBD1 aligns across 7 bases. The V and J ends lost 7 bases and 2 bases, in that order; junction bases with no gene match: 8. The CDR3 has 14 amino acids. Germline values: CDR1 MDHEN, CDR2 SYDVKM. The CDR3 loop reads CASIGGQIPYEQYF. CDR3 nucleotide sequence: TGTGCCAGCATAGGGGGACAGATTCCCTACGAGCAGTACTTC.

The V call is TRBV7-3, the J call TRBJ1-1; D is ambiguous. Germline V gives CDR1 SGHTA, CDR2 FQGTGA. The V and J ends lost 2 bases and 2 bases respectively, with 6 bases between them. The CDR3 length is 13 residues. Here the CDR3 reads CASSLFKNTEAFF. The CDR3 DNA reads TGTGCCAGCAGCTTATTCAAAAACACTGAAGCTTTCTTT.

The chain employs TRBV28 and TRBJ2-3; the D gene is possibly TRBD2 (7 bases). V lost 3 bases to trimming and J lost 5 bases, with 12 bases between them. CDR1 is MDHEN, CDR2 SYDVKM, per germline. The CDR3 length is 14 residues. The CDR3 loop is CASSLTGGEDTQYF. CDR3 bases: TGTGCCAGCAGTTTGACGGGGGGCGAAGATACGCAGTATTTT.

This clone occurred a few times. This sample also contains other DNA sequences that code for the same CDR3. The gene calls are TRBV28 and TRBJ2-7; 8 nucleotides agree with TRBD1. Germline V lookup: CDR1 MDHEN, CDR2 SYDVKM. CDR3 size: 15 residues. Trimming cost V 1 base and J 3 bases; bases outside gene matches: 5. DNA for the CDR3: TGTGCCAGCAGTTTATCGGGGACAGGTGGCTACGAGCAGTACTTC. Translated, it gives CASSLSGTGGYEQYF. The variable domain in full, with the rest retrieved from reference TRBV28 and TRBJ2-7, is DVKVTQSSRYLVKRTGEKVFLECVQDMDHENMFWYRQDPGLGLRLIYFSYDVKMKEKGDIPEGYSVSREKKERFSLILESASTNQTSMYLCASSLSGTGGYEQYFGPGTRLTVT.

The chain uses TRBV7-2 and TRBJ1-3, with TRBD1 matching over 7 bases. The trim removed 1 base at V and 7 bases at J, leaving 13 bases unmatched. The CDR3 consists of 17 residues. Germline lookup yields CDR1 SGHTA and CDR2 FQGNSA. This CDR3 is CASSLGSPGGGQNTIYF. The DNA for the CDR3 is TGTGCCAGCAGCTTAGGATCCCCCGGAGGGGGCCAGAACACCATATATTTT.

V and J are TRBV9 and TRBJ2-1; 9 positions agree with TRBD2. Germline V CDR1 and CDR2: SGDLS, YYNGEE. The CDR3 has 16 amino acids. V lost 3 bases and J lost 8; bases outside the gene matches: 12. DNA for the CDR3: TGTGCCAGCAGCGCCTCAATTAGACTAGCGGACGATGAGCAGTTCTTC. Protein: CASSASIRLADDEQFF.

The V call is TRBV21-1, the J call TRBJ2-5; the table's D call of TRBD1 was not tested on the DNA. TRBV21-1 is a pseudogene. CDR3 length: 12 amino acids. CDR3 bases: TGTGCCAGCGGGGACACTCAAGAGACCCAGTACTTC. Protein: CASGDTQETQYF.

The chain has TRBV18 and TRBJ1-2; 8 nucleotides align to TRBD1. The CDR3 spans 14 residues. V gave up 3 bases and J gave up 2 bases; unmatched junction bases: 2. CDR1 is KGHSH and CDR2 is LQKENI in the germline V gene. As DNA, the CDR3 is TGTGCCAGCTCACCTAGGGACAGGAACTATGGCTACACCTTC. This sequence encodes CASSPRDRNYGYTF.

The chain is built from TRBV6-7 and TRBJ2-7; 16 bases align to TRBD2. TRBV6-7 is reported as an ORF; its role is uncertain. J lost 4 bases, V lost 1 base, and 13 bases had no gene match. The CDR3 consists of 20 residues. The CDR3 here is CASSYLGTSGGVPQPYEQYF. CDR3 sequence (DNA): TGTGCCAGCAGTTACTTAGGGACTAGCGGGGGGGTCCCCCAACCTTACGAGCAGTACTTC.

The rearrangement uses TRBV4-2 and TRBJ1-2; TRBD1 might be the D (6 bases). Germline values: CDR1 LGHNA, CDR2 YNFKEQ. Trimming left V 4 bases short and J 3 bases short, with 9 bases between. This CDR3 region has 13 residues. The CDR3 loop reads CASSLGGDYGYTF. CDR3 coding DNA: TGTGCCAGCAGCCTAGGGGGGGACTATGGCTACACCTTC.

Written as DNA, the CDR3 is TGTGCCTGGAGTGTAAGCGGGGGGGCTCCAGATACGCAGTATTTT. Translating it yields CAWSVSGGAPDTQYF. This chain links TRBV30 with TRBJ2-3; TRBD2 agrees at 10 bases. CDR3 length equals 15 residues. From germline, CDR1 is GTSNPN and CDR2 SVGIG (reference sequence). J gave up 4 bases and V 0 bases, and 4 bases lay outside the gene matches.

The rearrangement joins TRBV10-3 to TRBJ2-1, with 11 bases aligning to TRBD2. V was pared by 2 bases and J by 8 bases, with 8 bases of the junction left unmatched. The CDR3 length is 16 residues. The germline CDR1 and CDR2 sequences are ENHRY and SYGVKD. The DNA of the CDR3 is TGTGCCATCAGTGAGGACACTAGCGGGAGTAGTGATGAGCAGTTCTTC. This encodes CAISEDTSGSSDEQFF.

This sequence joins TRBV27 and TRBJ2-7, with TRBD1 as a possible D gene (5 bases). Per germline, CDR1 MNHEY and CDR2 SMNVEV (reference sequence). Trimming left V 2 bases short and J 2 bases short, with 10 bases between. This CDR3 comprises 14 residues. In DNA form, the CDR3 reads TGTGCCAGCAGTTTAGGGGCAGGGCCCTACGAGCAGTACTTC. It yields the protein CASSLGAGPYEQYF.